Here is one T cell receptor (beta chain) with its context. Its antigen is as yet unknown. The CDR3 sequence is 16 residues long. Germline V lookup: CDR1 LNHNV, CDR2 YYDKDF (reference sequence). Trimming took off 2 bases at V and 4 bases at J, with 15 bases between the two ends. TCRdb's table, derived via immunoSEQ multiplex PCR, lists solely in-frame clones and lacks some. The data contain 20,000 to 25,000 clones, around 85% of them singletons. The data were taken from a study of T cells in localized non-small cell lung cancer. Study-wide findings and caveats: Higher adjacent-lung clonality was associated with shorter survival. The study sequenced only one region of the tumor. As a result, intratumor heterogeneity could not be excluded and remains possible.

Here the sequenced sample was peripheral blood, taken before any cancer treatment. The chain employs TRBV15 and TRBJ1-5; D unresolved. The TCR comes from a man between 40 and 70 years old with stage I lung adenocarcinoma. This CDR3 reads CATSRFAKSRNQPQHF. The CDR3 coding sequence is TGTGCCACCAGCAGATTTGCAAAGAGTCGGAATCAGCCCCAGCATTTT.